Below, 15 T cell receptor beta chains from the same sample are listed, as sequenced in a study of shared clonotypes between healthy human individuals. Measured with immunoSEQ multiplex PCR; TCRdb has only the in-frame clones, and not every one. Of 950,000 to 1,300,000 clones listed, about 77% are singletons. Sample: memory CD4+ T cells sorted from blood. Subset noted: CD45RA-negative fraction. These receptors all come from a man between 18 and 35 years old in good health.

The CDR3 protein is CASGIIPGQGGETQYF. CDR3 sequence (DNA): TGCGCCAGCGGCATAATTCCGGGACAGGGAGGGGAGACCCAGTACTTC. V and J are TRBV5-1 and TRBJ2-5; 9 nucleotides match TRBD1. V gave up 7 bases and J gave up 5 bases; unmatched junction bases: 15. The germline V gene encodes CDR1 SGHRS and CDR2 YFSETQ. CDR3 length: 16 amino acids.

The chain is built from TRBV10-3 and TRBJ2-3; D unresolved. CDR3 length: 14 residues. Trimming removed 0 bases at V and 6 bases at J, with 10 bases between. From germline, CDR1 is ENHRY and CDR2 SYGVKD. CDR3: CAISESTPRDTQYF. The CDR3 nucleotides are TGTGCCATCAGTGAGTCGACGCCAAGGGATACGCAGTATTTT.

The rearrangement joins TRBV5-1 to TRBJ1-2, with a tentative D call TRBD1 (5 bases). Per germline, CDR1 SGHRS and CDR2 YFSETQ. The CDR3 covers 14 residues. V was cut by 4 bases and J by 4 bases, with 14 bases left in between. Written as DNA, the CDR3 is TGCGCCAGCAGCGTAGAACTCGGGGCCTATGGCTACACCTTC. As protein: CASSVELGAYGYTF.

This chain connects TRBV5-1 to TRBJ1-2; D may be TRBD1 (5 bases). The ends were cut back, 6 bases at V and 1 base at J, with 13 bases in the middle. Germline CDR1 reads SGHRS; CDR2 reads YFSETQ. The CDR3 has 14 amino acids. CDR3 nucleotide sequence: TGCGCCAGCACCCCCGCGACAGATAACTATGGCTACACCTTC. Translated, it gives CASTPATDNYGYTF.

The V gene is TRBV6-1, the J gene TRBJ2-7; D gene uncertain. The germline gives CDR1 MNHNS, CDR2 SASEGT. Trimming pared 4 bases from V and 1 base from J, leaving 11 bases between. There are 14 residues in the CDR3. This CDR3 reads CASSGARQSYEQYF. CDR3 nucleotides: TGTGCCAGCAGTGGGGCAAGGCAGTCCTACGAGCAGTACTTC.

This chain links TRBV7-9 with TRBJ1-1; a possible D gene is TRBD1 (5 bases). Between the trimmed V and J ends, which lost 3 bases and 7 bases, there was a span of 12 bases. The germline gives CDR1 SEHNR, CDR2 FQNEAQ (reference sequence). The CDR3 length is 13 residues. The CDR3 is CASSLEGSGEAFF. The CDR3 coding sequence is TGTGCCAGCAGCTTGGAGGGGTCGGGTGAAGCTTTCTTT.

Only a few counts were recorded for this clone. This sequence joins TRBV14 and TRBJ2-2; a possible D gene is TRBD1 (5 bases). CDR1 is SGHDN and CDR2 is FVKESK in the germline V gene. This CDR3 spans 13 amino acids. Trimming shortened V by 2 bases and J by 4 bases, and 5 bases separated the two germline ends. In DNA form, the CDR3 reads TGTGCCAGCAGCCAACAGGGCACCGGGGAGCTGTTTTTT. It specifies CASSQQGTGELFF.

This clone has only a few counts. The rearrangement links TRBV10-3 to TRBJ2-3; 7 nucleotides agree with TRBD1. CDR1 ENHRY and CDR2 SYGVKD come from the germline V gene. With 6 bases clipped from V and 3 bases from J, the junction kept 6 bases outside the gene matches. This CDR3 spans 14 amino acids. In nucleotides, the CDR3 is TGTGCCATCAGCGGGACAGACGGAACAGATACGCAGTATTTT. Protein: CAISGTDGTDTQYF.

The gene calls are TRBV25-1 and TRBJ1-5; D gene ambiguous. This CDR3 region has 13 residues. With 6 bases removed from V and 0 bases from J, the gap between germline ends came to 6 bases. Per germline, CDR1 MGHDK and CDR2 SYGVNS. The CDR3 sequence: CASRGNSNQPQHF. The DNA for the CDR3 is TGTGCCAGCAGGGGAAATAGCAATCAGCCCCAGCATTTT.

This clone has just one count. The identical CDR3 is also encoded by other nucleotide sequences in the sample. The chain couples TRBV4-3 to TRBJ2-5; the D gene is possibly TRBD2 (6 bases). The assigned J gene may be wrong: the sequence end matches TRBJ2-7 better. This CDR3 has 15 amino acids. Looked up from germline, CDR1 is LGHNA and CDR2 is YSLEER. Here the CDR3 DNA reads TGCGCCAGCAGCCAAGATAGGGCGGGACTCTACGAGCAGTACTTC. Encoded protein: CASSQDRAGLYEQYF.

The genes are TRBV7-8 and TRBJ2-5, with TRBD1 matching over 7 bases. With 5 bases clipped from V and 0 bases from J, the junction kept 3 bases outside the gene matches. Germline CDR1 reads SGHVS; CDR2 reads FQNEAQ. This CDR3 contains 14 residues. The CDR3, as DNA: TGTGCCAGCAGCAGAGACAGGGACCAAGAGACCCAGTACTTC. Protein sequence: CASSRDRDQETQYF.

The chain joins TRBV19 to TRBJ2-7, with D possibly called TRBD1 or TRBD2 (5 bases each). Germline V gene lookup returns CDR1 LNHDA and CDR2 SQIVND (reference sequence). V lost 6 bases, J lost 5 bases, and 20 bases lay in between. The CDR3 length is 15 residues. CDR3 in DNA: TGTGCCAGTAGCAACACGGGACGAAACTACGACGAGCAGTACTTC. As protein: CASSNTGRNYDEQYF.

This sequence joins TRBV19 and TRBJ1-1, with D uncertain. This CDR3 spans 15 amino acids. V was trimmed by 1 base and J by 0 bases, leaving 9 bases between them. The germline gives CDR1 LNHDA, CDR2 SQIVND (reference sequence). CDR3 region: CASSIGATLNTEAFF. The DNA for the CDR3 is TGTGCCAGTAGTATAGGGGCCACCCTGAACACTGAAGCTTTCTTT.

This chain uses TRBV18 with TRBJ1-4; D may be TRBD1 (5 bases). V was clipped by 5 bases and J by 7 bases, with 20 bases between them. The germline V gene has CDR1 KGHSH and CDR2 LQKENI. The CDR3 length is 16 residues. The CDR3 spells CASSSSNRRAGEKLFF. In nucleotides, the CDR3 is TGTGCCAGCTCATCCTCCAACAGGCGGGCAGGTGAAAAACTGTTTTTT.

This sequence joins TRBV6-6 and TRBJ1-1; tentatively, D is TRBD1 (5 bases). Trimming cost V 8 bases and J 4 bases, with 14 bases left between them. The CDR3 loop spans 13 amino acids. Germline V CDR1 and CDR2: MNHNY, SVGAGI (reference sequence). CDR3 amino acids: CASGRWGSTEAFF. The CDR3 nucleotides read TGTGCCAGCGGTCGTTGGGGGAGCACTGAAGCTTTCTTT.